A single T cell receptor (beta chain) is shown here with its context. Its antigen is currently unknown. The data were taken from a study of cytomegalovirus exposure and HLA in healthy donors. On the study more broadly: The Caucasian-associated ancestry cluster contained around four fifths of the roughly 370 genotyped donors.

This CDR3 contains 15 residues. The junction had 9 bases not matched to a gene; V was cut back by 5 bases and J by 6 bases. CDR1 is PRHDT and CDR2 is FYEKMQ in the germline V gene (reference sequence). Study findings and constraints: At a 0.05 false discovery rate, a later analysis found roughly 17,000 TCR beta sequences to be associated with HLA alleles. Specific recognition of CMV antigens was confirmed in vitro for a few chains (all CMV-associated).

13 Jbeta primers and 60 Vbeta primers were used for the PCR. Per the original data handling: The count from a later analysis was 79 million or so unique TCR beta chains, about 10 million of them shared. Sequencing used immunoSEQ multiplex PCR; TCRdb keeps in-frame clones, though not all of them. The DNA was the basis for D and trimming; V, J and clone size are from that table. There are around 130,000 clones in the sample; 65% to 90% occur only once, and roughly 3% lies in the top ten. This clonotype originated in a man aged 50-60 years in good health and CMV-seronegative. Sequencing input: PBMCs. The rearrangement uses TRBV13 and TRBJ2-1; 8 bases are shared with TRBD2. CDR3 sequence reads: CASSQAPGGPNEQFF. Written as DNA, the CDR3 is TGTGCCAGCAGCCAGGCCCCGGGGGGGCCCAATGAGCAGTTCTTC.